These 21 T cell receptor beta chains were all obtained from the same sample, sequenced in a study of regulatory T cells in long-lasting Graves disease. iRepertoire HTBI primers and Arm-PCR of CDR3 regions built TCR beta libraries. MiXCR, applied by TCRdb to the multiplex PCR reads, yields one record per CDR3 protein. The table has more than 300,000 distinct CDR3 sequences, 16% seen once; the top ten hold 20% to 25%. Time point reported: newly diagnosed GD, antithyroid drugs for less than 3 months. Scientists built the TCR library using RNA that was extracted from PBMCs. A further study also used this sample, focusing on T cells in Graves' hyperthyroidism and ophthalmopathy.

This specimen was peripheral blood mononuclear cells (PBMCs), taken at new diagnosis, from a patient treated with antithyroid drugs. These receptors all stem from a young woman with Graves disease.

The genes are TRBV19 and TRBJ2-3; D perhaps matches TRBD2 (6 bases). This CDR3 region has 16 residues. V lost 5 bases and J 8 bases, leaving 23 bases between the germline ends. Germline values: CDR1 LNHDA, CDR2 SQIVND (reference sequence). CDR3 coding DNA: TGTGCCAGTAGTGCCACGACTAGTCTTGGTTCGGCTACGCAGTATTTT. Protein product: CASSATTSLGSATQYF. Variable domain in full (rest from reference TRBV19 and TRBJ2-3): DGGITQSPKYLFRKEGQNVTLSCEQNLNHDAMYWYRQDPGQGLRLIYYSQIVNDFQKGDIAEGYSVSREKKESFPLTVTSAQKNPTAFYLCASSATTSLGSATQYFGPGTRLTVL.

Only a few counts were recorded for this clonotype. The chain recombines TRBV4-1 with TRBJ1-4, with 7 bases aligning to TRBD1. CDR1 and CDR2 from the germline V gene are MGHRA and YSYEKL. The CDR3 is 12 amino acids. V was clipped by 6 bases and J by 6 bases; unmatched bases: 1. The CDR3 DNA reads TGCGCCAGCAGTGGACAGGATGAAAAACTGTTTTTT. Translation: CASSGQDEKLFF.

In this sample, this clonotype turned up many times. The chain uses TRBV20-1 and TRBJ1-6; D remains ambiguous. With 3 bases removed from V and 8 bases from J, the gap between germline ends came to 17 bases. From germline, CDR1 is DFQATT and CDR2 SNEGSKA (reference sequence). The CDR3 has 15 residues. The CDR3 region is CSARAQQRSDSPLHF. The DNA for the CDR3 is TGCAGTGCTAGGGCACAACAGAGGTCCGATTCACCCCTCCACTTT.

Worth noting for this clonotype: This is likely an artifact of a read error, given a far larger clone one base away. The rearrangement links TRBV2 to TRBJ2-1, with TRBD2 matching 11 bases. This CDR3 is 15 amino acids long. Trimming at V came to 6 bases and at J to 10 bases, leaving 11 bases not matched to a gene. Germline V CDR1 and CDR2: SNHLY, FYNNEI. For the CDR3, the DNA is TGTGCCAGCAGCGAGGGACTAGCGGTGAGCTACGAGCAGTTCTTC. Translating gives CASSEGLAVSYEQFF. Full variable domain (missing parts from reference TRBV2 and TRBJ2-1): EPEVTQTPSHQVTQMGQEVILRCVPISNHLYFYWYRQILGQKVEFLVSFYNNEISEKSEIFDDQFSVERPDGSNFTLKIRSTKLEDSAMYFCASSEGLAVSYEQFFGPGTRLTVL.

The chain has TRBV29-1 and TRBJ2-5, with TRBD2 matching 12 bases. This CDR3 has 17 amino acids. Germline trimming cut 1 base from V and 2 bases from J; bases unmatched to any gene: 8. Germline CDR1 reads SQVTM; CDR2 reads ANQGSEA. This chain's CDR3 is CSVEGLAGGRGQETQYF. The DNA for the CDR3 is TGCAGCGTTGAAGGTCTAGCGGGGGGGCGTGGGCAAGAGACCCAGTACTTC.

This clonotype was counted ten times or more. The V call is TRBV6-1, the J call TRBJ2-7; 10 positions match TRBD2. The germline gives CDR1 MNHNS, CDR2 SASEGT. CDR3 length: 15 residues. Germline trimming cut 1 base from V and 5 bases from J; bases unmatched to any gene: 5. CDR3 bases: TGTGCCAGCAGTGAAGAGGCTAGCGGGAGTCACGAGCAGTACTTC. Translated: CASSEEASGSHEQYF.

In its sample, this clonotype was seen many times. V and J are TRBV5-1 and TRBJ1-1, with 8 bases fitting TRBD1. The V and J ends lost 9 bases and 1 base, in that order; junction bases with no gene match: 8. There are 14 residues in the CDR3. Germline assignment: CDR1 SGHRS and CDR2 YFSETQ. CDR3 coding DNA: TGCGCCACCCAGGGGGCCGGCGGGAACACTGAAGCTTTCTTT. Translated, it gives CATQGAGGNTEAFF.

On this clonotype: A much larger clone lies one base from this, so it may be a read error. V and J are TRBV27 and TRBJ1-4; D is unresolved. CDR3 length: 15 amino acids. Germline V gene sequence: CDR1 MNHEY, CDR2 SMNVEV (reference sequence). The CDR3 region has the DNA TGTGCCAGCAGTTTATTCGGGGTGACTAATGAAAGACTGTTTTTT. Its protein is CASSLFGVTNERLFF. Full variable domain (remainder filled in from reference TRBV27 and TRBJ1-4): EAQVTQNPRYLITVTGKKLTVTCSQNMNHEYMSWYRQDPGLGLRQIYYSMNVEVTDKGDVPEGYKVSRKEKRNFPLILESPSPNQTSLYFCASSLFGVTNERLFFGSGTQLSVL.

This clonotype was seen at least ten times. The chain is built from TRBV7-2 and TRBJ2-1; 7 bases match TRBD2. This CDR3 spans 16 amino acids. The germline gives CDR1 SGHTA, CDR2 FQGNSA. V shed 5 bases and J 2 bases; nucleotides not matched to a gene: 9. The CDR3 reads CASSRTGTTPYNEQFF. The CDR3 bases are TGTGCCAGCAGCCGAACCGGGACTACCCCCTACAATGAGCAGTTCTTC. The whole variable domain, remainder taken from reference TRBV7-2 and TRBJ2-1, is GAGVSQSPSNKVTEKGKDVELRCDPISGHTALYWYRQSLGQGLEFLIYFQGNSAPDKSGLPSDRFSAERTGGSVSTLTIQRTQQEDSAVYLCASSRTGTTPYNEQFFGPGTRLTVL.

The table lists this clonotype with a few counts. CDR3 protein: CASTKGGGGDTEAFF. The CDR3 DNA is TGTGCCAGCACCAAGGGGGGGGGTGGTGACACTGAAGCTTTCTTT. J is TRBJ1-1 and V is TRBV9, with D perhaps TRBD1 (6 bases). The CDR3 contains 15 residues. V lost 6 bases to trimming and J lost 3 bases, with 18 bases between them. The germline gives CDR1 SGDLS, CDR2 YYNGEE.

This clonotype showed up just a few times. This chain connects TRBV12-3 or TRBV12-4 to TRBJ2-5; D gene ambiguous. The CDR3 is 13 residues long. V gave up 5 bases and J gave up 5 bases, with 12 bases separating them. CDR3 region: CASSPETVETQYF. CDR3 DNA sequence: TGTGCCAGCAGTCCAGAAACAGTGGAGACCCAGTACTTC.

At least ten counts were recorded for this clonotype. The chain employs TRBV6-1 and TRBJ2-3; D is perhaps TRBD1 or TRBD2 (5 bases each). The CDR3 is made up of 15 amino acids. The V end was cut by 3 bases, the J end by 1 base, with 11 bases between. The germline V gene has CDR1 MNHNS and CDR2 SASEGT. The CDR3 nucleotides read TGTGCCAGCAGTGAGGAAAGAGGGGGCACAGATACGCAGTATTTT. This gives the protein CASSEERGGTDTQYF.

This clonotype appeared a few times. This chain uses TRBV19 with TRBJ2-7; 9 positions agree with TRBD2. The CDR3 is 16 amino acids. Germline V gene lookup returns CDR1 LNHDA and CDR2 SQIVND (reference sequence). The junction had 12 bases not matched to a gene; V was cut back by 3 bases and J by 6 bases. CDR3 sequence (DNA): TGTGCCAGTAGTATTGACGGTAGCGGGAGTATCTCCGAGCAGTACTTC. Encoded protein: CASSIDGSGSISEQYF.

Ten or more counts support this clonotype. The gene calls are TRBV2 and TRBJ2-3; 10 bases match TRBD1. CDR3 length: 13 residues. V lost 7 bases and J lost 3; bases outside the gene matches: 1. Germline CDR1 and CDR2: SNHLY and FYNNEI. The CDR3 DNA sequence: TGTGCCAGCACGGACAGGGGGACAGATACGCAGTATTTT. Protein product: CASTDRGTDTQYF.

This clonotype showed up just a few times. V is TRBV6-2 or TRBV6-3 and J is TRBJ1-4, with D unresolved. The ends were cut back, 6 bases at V and 8 bases at J, with 4 bases in the middle. This CDR3 is 10 amino acids long. In germline, CDR1 is MNHEY, CDR2 SVGEGT. The chain's CDR3 is CASRREKLFF. CDR3 DNA sequence: TGTGCCAGCAGGCGGGAAAAACTGTTTTTT.

The chain carries TRBV5-1 and TRBJ2-3; D possibly corresponds to TRBD2 (5 bases). V dropped 1 base and J dropped 2 bases, with 14 bases sitting between them. The CDR3 loop spans 16 amino acids. Germline values: CDR1 SGHRS, CDR2 YFSETQ. CDR3 in DNA: TGCGCCAGCAGCTTGTCCTTACAGACTACCACAGATACGCAGTATTTT. Residues: CASSLSLQTTTDTQYF.

This clonotype was seen a handful of times. The chain combines TRBV6-1 with TRBJ1-5; 10 nucleotides line up with TRBD1. CDR1 and CDR2 (germline): MNHNS, SASEGT. With 6 bases clipped from V and 0 bases from J, the junction kept 8 bases outside the gene matches. The CDR3 length is 17 residues. CDR3 region: CASSQTGGLYSNQPQHF. DNA for the CDR3: TGTGCCAGCAGCCAGACAGGGGGCTTGTATAGCAATCAGCCCCAGCATTTT.

The table lists this clonotype with many counts. The CDR3: CASSPGGTGGTEAFF. The CDR3 nucleotides are TGTGCCAGCAGCCCAGGGGGGACAGGGGGAACTGAAGCTTTCTTT. This chain links TRBV3-1 with TRBJ1-1; 11 bases fit TRBD1. The CDR3 contains 15 residues. V dropped 4 bases and J dropped 5; count of bases not matched to a gene: 6. CDR1 is LGHDT and CDR2 is YNNKEL in the germline V gene (reference sequence).

The gene calls are TRBV20-1 and TRBJ1-3, with D maybe TRBD1 (6 bases). Looked up from germline, CDR1 is DFQATT and CDR2 is SNEGSKA (reference sequence). V lost 3 bases and J lost 0, with 15 bases in between. The length of the CDR3 is 16 residues. The CDR3 loop reads CSASGPAGASGNTIYF. The CDR3 nucleotides are TGCAGTGCTAGTGGGCCCGCGGGGGCCTCTGGAAACACCATATATTTT.

The rearrangement links TRBV25-1 to TRBJ1-2; 8 bases are shared with TRBD1. This CDR3 spans 15 amino acids. Germline V CDR1 and CDR2: MGHDK, SYGVNS. Losses at the gene ends were 1 base for V and 8 bases for J; bases not matched to a gene: 9. CDR3 sequence reads: CASSEFGQGREGYTF. Here the CDR3 DNA reads TGTGCCAGCAGTGAATTCGGACAGGGCCGGGAAGGCTACACCTTC.

In this sample, this clonotype turned up many times. The rearrangement links TRBV20-1 to TRBJ1-5, with a tentative D call TRBD1 (6 bases). The germline V gene encodes CDR1 DFQATT and CDR2 SNEGSKA (reference sequence). This CDR3 contains 12 residues. The V end was cut by 6 bases, the J end by 5 bases, with 11 bases between. CDR3 residues: CSALRTDQPQHF. CDR3 in DNA: TGCAGTGCCCTGAGGACAGATCAGCCCCAGCATTTT.